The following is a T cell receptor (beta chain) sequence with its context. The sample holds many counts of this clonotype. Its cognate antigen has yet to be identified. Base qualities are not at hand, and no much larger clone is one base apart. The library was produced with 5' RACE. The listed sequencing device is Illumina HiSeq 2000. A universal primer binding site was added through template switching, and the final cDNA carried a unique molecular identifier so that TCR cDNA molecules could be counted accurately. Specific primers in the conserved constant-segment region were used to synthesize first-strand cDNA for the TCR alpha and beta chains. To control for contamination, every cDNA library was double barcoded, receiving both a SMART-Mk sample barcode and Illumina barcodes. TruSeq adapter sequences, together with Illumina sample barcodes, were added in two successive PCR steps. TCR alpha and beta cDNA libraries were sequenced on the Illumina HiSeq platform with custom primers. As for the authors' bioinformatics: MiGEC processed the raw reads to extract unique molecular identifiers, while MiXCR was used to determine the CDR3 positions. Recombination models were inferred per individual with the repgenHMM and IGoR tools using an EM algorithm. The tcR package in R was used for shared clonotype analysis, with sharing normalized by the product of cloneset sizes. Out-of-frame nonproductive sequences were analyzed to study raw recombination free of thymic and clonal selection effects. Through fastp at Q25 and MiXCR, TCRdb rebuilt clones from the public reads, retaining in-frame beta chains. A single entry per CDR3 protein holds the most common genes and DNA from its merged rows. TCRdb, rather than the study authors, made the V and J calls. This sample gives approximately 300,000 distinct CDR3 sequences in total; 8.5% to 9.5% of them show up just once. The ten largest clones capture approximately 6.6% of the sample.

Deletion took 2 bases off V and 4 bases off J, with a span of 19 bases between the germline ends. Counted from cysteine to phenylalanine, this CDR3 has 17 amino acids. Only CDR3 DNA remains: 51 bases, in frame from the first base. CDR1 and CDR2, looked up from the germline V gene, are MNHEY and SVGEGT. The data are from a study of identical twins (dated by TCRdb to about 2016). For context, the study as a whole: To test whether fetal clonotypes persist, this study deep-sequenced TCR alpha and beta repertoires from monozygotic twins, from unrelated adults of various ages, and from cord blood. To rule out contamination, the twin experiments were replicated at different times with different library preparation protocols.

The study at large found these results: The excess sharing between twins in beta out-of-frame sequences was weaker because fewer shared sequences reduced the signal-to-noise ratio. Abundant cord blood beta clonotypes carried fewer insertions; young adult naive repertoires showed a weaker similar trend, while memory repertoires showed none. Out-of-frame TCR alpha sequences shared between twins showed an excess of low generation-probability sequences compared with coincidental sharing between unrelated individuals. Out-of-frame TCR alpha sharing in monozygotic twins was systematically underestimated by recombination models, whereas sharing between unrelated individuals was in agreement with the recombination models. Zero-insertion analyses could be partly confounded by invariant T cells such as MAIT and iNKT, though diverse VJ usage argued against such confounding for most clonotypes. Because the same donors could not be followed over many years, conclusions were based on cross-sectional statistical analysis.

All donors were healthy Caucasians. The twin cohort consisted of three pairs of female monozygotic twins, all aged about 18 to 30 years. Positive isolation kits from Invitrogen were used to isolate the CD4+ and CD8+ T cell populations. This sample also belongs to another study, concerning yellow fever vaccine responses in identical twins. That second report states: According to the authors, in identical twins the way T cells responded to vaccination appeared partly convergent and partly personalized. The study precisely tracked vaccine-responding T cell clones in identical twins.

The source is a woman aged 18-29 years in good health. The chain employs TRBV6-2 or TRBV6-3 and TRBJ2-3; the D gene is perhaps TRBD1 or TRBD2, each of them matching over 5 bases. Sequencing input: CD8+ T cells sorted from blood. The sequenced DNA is TGTGCCAGCAGTTACATTCGGGGCGACGAGATTCCAGATACGCAGTATTTT. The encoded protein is CASSYIRGDEIPDTQYF.